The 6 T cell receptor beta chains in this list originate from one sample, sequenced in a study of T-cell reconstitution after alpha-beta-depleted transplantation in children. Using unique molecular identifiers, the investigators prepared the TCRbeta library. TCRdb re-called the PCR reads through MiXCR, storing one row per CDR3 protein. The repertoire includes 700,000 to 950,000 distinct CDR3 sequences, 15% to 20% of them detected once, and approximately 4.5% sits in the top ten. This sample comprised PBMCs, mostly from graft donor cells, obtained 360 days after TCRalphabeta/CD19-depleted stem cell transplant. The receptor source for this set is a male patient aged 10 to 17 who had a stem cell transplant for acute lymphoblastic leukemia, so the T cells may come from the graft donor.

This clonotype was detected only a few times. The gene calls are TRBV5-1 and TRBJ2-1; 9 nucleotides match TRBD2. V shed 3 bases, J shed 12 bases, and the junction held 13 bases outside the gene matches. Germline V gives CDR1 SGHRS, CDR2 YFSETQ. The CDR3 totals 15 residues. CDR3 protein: CASSSDHSGSSGQFF. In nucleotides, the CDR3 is TGCGCCAGCAGCTCAGATCATAGCGGGAGCAGCGGGCAGTTCTTC.

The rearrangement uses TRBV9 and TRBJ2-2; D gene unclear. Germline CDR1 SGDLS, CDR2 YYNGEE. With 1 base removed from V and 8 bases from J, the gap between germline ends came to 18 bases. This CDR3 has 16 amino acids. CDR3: CASSVRARPESGELFF. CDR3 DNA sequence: TGTGCCAGCAGCGTACGGGCTAGGCCAGAGTCGGGGGAGCTGTTTTTT.

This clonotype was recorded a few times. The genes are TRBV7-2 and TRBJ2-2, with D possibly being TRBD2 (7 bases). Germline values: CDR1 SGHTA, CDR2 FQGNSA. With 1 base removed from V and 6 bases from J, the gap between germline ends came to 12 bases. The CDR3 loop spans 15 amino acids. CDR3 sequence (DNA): TGTGCCAGCAGCTTAGACGGGGGGCGGGCCGGGGAGCTGTTTTTT. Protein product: CASSLDGGRAGELFF.

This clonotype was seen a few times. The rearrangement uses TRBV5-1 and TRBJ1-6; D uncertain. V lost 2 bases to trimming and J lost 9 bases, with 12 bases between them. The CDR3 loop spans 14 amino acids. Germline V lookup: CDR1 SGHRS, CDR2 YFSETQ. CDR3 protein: CASSLTAGGSPLHF. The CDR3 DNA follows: TGCGCCAGCAGCTTAACAGCCGGCGGTTCACCCCTCCACTTT.

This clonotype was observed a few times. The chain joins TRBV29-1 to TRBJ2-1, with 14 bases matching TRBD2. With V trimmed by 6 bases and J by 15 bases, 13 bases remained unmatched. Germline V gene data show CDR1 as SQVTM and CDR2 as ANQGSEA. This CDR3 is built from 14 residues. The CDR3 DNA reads TGCAGCGTCCCGCGACTAGCGGGAGGGCCTATGGCGTTCTTC. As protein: CSVPRLAGGPMAFF.

CDR3 in DNA: TGCGCCAGCAGCCGAGGCGGCATTAGCAATCAGCCCCAGCATTTT. Protein product: CASSRGGISNQPQHF. This chain uses TRBV4-1 with TRBJ1-5; D unresolved. CDR1 and CDR2 from the germline V gene are MGHRA and YSYEKL. Trimming stripped 4 bases from V and 0 bases from J, with 10 bases between. The CDR3 has 15 amino acids.